These T cell receptor beta chains were read from a single sample in a study of blood T cell repertoires in COVID-19. Profiling relied on immunoSEQ multiplex PCR, and the TCRdb table lists in-frame clones only, not all of them. The table has about 260,000 clones, under 90% seen once; the top ten hold under 5%. Material for sequencing was PBMCs or T cells enriched from blood (not recorded which). These receptors came from a man aged 25-40 years with acute COVID-19. CDR3s include the opening cysteine and the closing phenylalanine or tryptophan. Each record gives: D gene, V gene, J gene, clone size, CDR3 protein, CDR3 DNA. D genes are given only for firm matches. The size field is filled for only some rows; it gives once, few, many or a size class.

>NA|TRBV4-1|TRBJ1-5|few
CASSRGEGNQPQHF
TGCGCCAGCAGCCGAGGAGAGGGCAATCAGCCCCAGCATTTT
>TRBD1|TRBV12-5|TRBJ1-5|NA
CASGMGTGRNQPQHF
TGTGCTAGTGGTATGGGGACAGGCCGAAATCAGCCCCAGCATTTT
>TRBD1|TRBV5-1|TRBJ2-5|once
CASSWGVPGQGAGETQYF
TGCGCCAGCAGCTGGGGGGTCCCGGGACAGGGGGCCGGAGAGACCCAGTACTTC
>NA|TRBV7-9|TRBJ1-2|NA
CASSDPGTNYGYTF
TGTGCCAGCAGCGATCCGGGAACTAACTATGGCTACACCTTC
>TRBD2|TRBV7-3|TRBJ2-1|NA
CASSLRLAGVPNEQFF
TGTGCCAGCAGCTTACGACTAGCGGGAGTTCCAAATGAGCAGTTCTTC
>NA|TRBV5-1|TRBJ2-5|NA
CASSLLENQGETQYF
TGTGCCAGCAGCTTGTTAGAGAACCAGGGAGAGACCCAGTACTTC
>NA|TRBV9|TRBJ1-4|NA
CASSVGQNEKLFF
TGTGCCAGCAGCGTCGGACAGAATGAAAAACTGTTTTTT
>TRBD1|TRBV7-9|TRBJ1-1|NA
CASSLGTGNTEAFF
TGTGCCAGCAGCCTCGGGACAGGGAACACTGAAGCTTTCTTT
>NA|TRBV24-1|TRBJ1-4|NA
CATPDERAEKLFF
TGTGCCACCCCCGACGAGAGGGCTGAAAAACTGTTTTTT
>NA|TRBV9|TRBJ2-3|NA
CASSRPPDTQYF
TGTGCCAGCAGCCGTCCCCCAGATACGCAGTATTTT
>TRBD2|TRBV6-1|TRBJ2-1|few
CASSELPGRAGEQFF
TGTGCCAGCAGTGAATTACCCGGGAGGGCGGGTGAGCAGTTCTTC
>NA|TRBV5-1|TRBJ2-4|NA
CASSLEGNIQYF
TGTGCCAGCAGCTTGGAGGGGAACATTCAGTACTTC
>NA|TRBV12-1|TRBJ2-2|once
CASSGLGRGLAVDTGELFF
TGTGCCTCTTCGGGCCTTGGGCGGGGACTAGCGGTGGACACCGGGGAGCTGTTTTTT
>NA|TRBV3-1/TRBV3-2|TRBJ1-3|NA
CASSRPQISGNTIYF
TGTGCCAGCAGCCGACCACAGATATCTGGAAACACCATATATTTT
>NA|TRBV27|TRBJ1-5|NA
CASSLALYSNQPQHF
TGTGCCAGCAGTTTAGCCCTCTATAGCAATCAGCCCCAGCATTTT
>TRBD2|TRBV27|TRBJ2-5|NA
CASSFMQASGVETQYF
TGTGCCAGCAGTTTCATGCAGGCTAGCGGAGTGGAGACCCAGTACTTC
>NA|TRBV2|TRBJ1-1|NA
CASSLGLEAFF
TGTGCCAGCAGCTTAGGACTTGAAGCTTTCTTT
>NA|TRBV28|TRBJ1-1|NA
CASSLASKLMNTEAFF
TGTGCCAGCAGTTTAGCGTCTAAGCTCATGAACACTGAAGCTTTCTTT
>NA|TRBV10-3|TRBJ1-6|NA
CAISESERVVDSPLHF
TGTGCCATCAGTGAGTCGGAGAGGGTGGTCGATTCACCCCTCCACTTT
>NA|TRBV19|TRBJ2-2|NA
CASNRNYPGELFF
TGTGCCAGTAACCGTAACTACCCCGGGGAGCTGTTTTTT
>TRBD1|TRBV18|TRBJ1-3|NA
CASSPGQGIGNTIYF
TGTGCCAGCTCGCCCGGACAGGGAATAGGAAACACCATATATTTT
>NA|TRBV12-3/TRBV12-4|TRBJ1-1|NA
CASSSSTEAFF
TGTGCCAGCAGTTCTAGTACTGAAGCTTTCTTT
>NA|TRBV5-1|TRBJ1-5|NA
CASSLAGPPGSNQPQHF
TGTGCCAGCAGCTTGGCAGGACCGCCGGGGAGCAATCAGCCCCAGCATTTT
>TRBD1|TRBV11-1|TRBJ1-2|NA
CASSSQGDYGYTF
TGTGCCAGCAGCTCACAGGGGGACTATGGCTACACCTTC
>NA|TRBV7-9|TRBJ1-5|NA
CASTLGGIDQPQHF
TGTGCCAGCACGTTAGGGGGTATAGATCAGCCCCAGCATTTT
>NA|TRBV19|TRBJ1-4|NA
CASRRQGRSTNEKLFF
TGTGCCAGTAGGCGCCAGGGGCGTTCAACTAATGAAAAACTGTTTTTT
>TRBD2|TRBV19|TRBJ2-1|NA
CATSEVRERNEQFF
TGTGCCACCTCGGAGGTGCGGGAGCGCAATGAGCAGTTCTTC
>NA|TRBV6-4|TRBJ2-3|few
CASSENPALSTDTQYF
TGTGCCAGCAGTGAGAATCCTGCCCTAAGCACAGATACGCAGTATTTT
>TRBD2|TRBV6-1|TRBJ2-1|NA
CASSELAGGLNNEQFF
TGTGCCAGCAGTGAACTAGCGGGAGGTCTCAACAATGAGCAGTTCTTC
>TRBD1|TRBV29-1|TRBJ2-2|NA
CSTRTGGTGELFF
TGCAGCACGAGGACAGGGGGAACCGGGGAGCTGTTTTTT
>NA|TRBV30|TRBJ1-1|NA
CAWSRRWGRTEAFF
TGTGCCTGGAGCCGACGGTGGGGCCGCACTGAAGCTTTCTTT
>TRBD2|TRBV4-2|TRBJ2-4|NA
CASSQDGTSGTLAKNIQYF
TGTGCCAGCAGCCAAGACGGGACTAGCGGGACTCTAGCCAAAAACATTCAGTACTTC
>NA|TRBV6-5|TRBJ1-1|NA
CASTRTRGTHTEAFF
TGTGCCAGCACGCGTACTAGAGGCACACACACTGAAGCTTTCTTT
>TRBD2|TRBV19|TRBJ2-2|once
CASGGYTGELFF
TGTGCCAGCGGGGGGTACACCGGGGAGCTGTTTTTT
>NA|TRBV7-2|TRBJ1-6|NA
CASSLVPERSSPLHF
TGTGCCAGCAGCTTAGTACCCGAGCGCTCTTCACCCCTCCACTTT
>NA|TRBV19|TRBJ2-1|NA
CASSALTGNEQFF
TGTGCCAGTAGTGCTTTGACTGGCAATGAGCAGTTCTTC
>NA|TRBV21-1|TRBJ1-1|NA
CASRSGAFF
TGTGCCAGCAGGTCGGGAGCTTTCTTT
>NA|TRBV12-3/TRBV12-4|TRBJ1-2|many
CASTDNPVSGYTF
TGTGCCAGTACAGACAATCCGGTATCTGGCTACACCTTC
>NA|TRBV9|TRBJ1-2|NA
CASSVEGWVGDYTF
TGTGCCAGCAGCGTAGAGGGATGGGTGGGAGATTACACCTTC
>TRBD1|TRBV6-1|TRBJ1-2|NA
CASSEAGQGVYGYTF
TGTGCCAGCAGTGAAGCTGGACAGGGGGTCTATGGCTACACCTTC
>NA|TRBV5-1|TRBJ1-1|NA
CASSTGQPNTEAFF
TGTGCCAGCAGCACCGGACAGCCCAACACTGAAGCTTTCTTT
>TRBD1|TRBV20-1|TRBJ1-5|NA
CSARDRVSNQPQHF
TGCAGTGCTCGTGACAGGGTGAGCAATCAGCCCCAGCATTTT